One sample yielded the 20 T cell receptor beta chains listed below, sequenced in a study of T cells in Graves' hyperthyroidism and ophthalmopathy. Regions amplified from RNA transcripts were the TCR beta CDR3 regions. During a first-round RT-PCR of the TCR CDR3, the HTBI primer set was used. TCRdb processed the multiplex PCR reads anew with MiXCR; each CDR3 protein has one entry. The table records approximately 700,000 distinct CDR3 sequences, about a sixth of them present only once. Specimen: blood. The receptor set was obtained from a young man with Graves' hyperthyroidism.

The chain has TRBV6-1 and TRBJ2-7; the D gene is possibly TRBD1 (6 bases). Trimming cost V 6 bases and J 4 bases, with 13 bases left between them. The CDR3 loop spans 13 amino acids. The germline gives CDR1 MNHNS, CDR2 SASEGT. The CDR3 spells CASSGWDTYEQYF. CDR3 DNA: TGTGCCAGCAGCGGTTGGGACACGTACGAGCAGTACTTC.

The chain joins TRBV6-1 to TRBJ2-5; D tentatively reads TRBD1 or TRBD2 (5 bases each). The CDR3 extends over 15 amino acids. Germline CDR1 and CDR2: MNHNS and SASEGT. Trimming shortened V by 6 bases and J by 6 bases, and 20 bases separated the two germline ends. The CDR3 coding sequence is TGTGCCAGCAGCCCTCCGGGACCCGACGTACAGACCCAGTACTTC. As protein: CASSPPGPDVQTQYF.

This clonotype was seen a handful of times. The CDR3 protein is CASSAGSEVLGQPQHF. The CDR3 DNA follows: TGTGCCAGCAGTGCCGGGTCCGAGGTTTTGGGTCAGCCCCAGCATTTT. The chain has TRBV6-1 and TRBJ1-5; no reliable D call. Germline values: CDR1 MNHNS, CDR2 SASEGT. The CDR3 totals 16 residues. V was trimmed by 4 bases and J by 6 bases, leaving 19 bases between them.

The J gene is TRBJ1-5, the V gene TRBV12-3 or TRBV12-4; D is possibly TRBD1 (5 bases). The ends were cut back, 5 bases at V and 0 bases at J, with 20 bases in the middle. There are 18 residues in the CDR3. In nucleotides, the CDR3 is TGTGCCAGCAGTCGCAATCGGGACGGAACTTATAGCAATCAGCCCCAGCATTTT. Translating it yields CASSRNRDGTYSNQPQHF.

This clonotype was seen ten or more times. V gene TRBV7-2 combines with J gene TRBJ2-7, with D possibly matching TRBD2 (6 bases). Germline V CDR1 and CDR2: SGHTA, FQGNSA. The ends were cut back, 5 bases at V and 2 bases at J, with 13 bases in the middle. The CDR3 covers 14 residues. The CDR3 DNA follows: TGTGCCAGCAGCCTGTCCCTAGCGACCTACGAGCAGTACTTC. The encoded protein is CASSLSLATYEQYF.

This clonotype was counted many times. The CDR3 region has the DNA TGTGCCAGCACCAAGGGGGGTGAGCAGTTCTTC. Protein sequence: CASTKGGEQFF. The chain recombines TRBV11-3 with TRBJ2-1; tentatively, D is TRBD1 or TRBD2 (6 bases each). CDR1 is SGHNT and CDR2 is YENEEA in the germline V gene. There are 11 residues in the CDR3. The V and J ends lost 7 bases and 9 bases respectively, with 10 bases between them.

This clonotype appeared a few times. The chain recombines TRBV7-9 with TRBJ1-6, with TRBD1 matching over 7 bases. Germline V CDR1 and CDR2: SEHNR, FQNEAQ (reference sequence). This CDR3 has 14 residues. V lost 4 bases, J lost 5 bases, and 2 bases stayed unmatched. For the CDR3, the DNA is TGTGCCAGCAGCTCGGGACAGCATAATTCACCCCTCCACTTT. Protein: CASSSGQHNSPLHF.

This clonotype was detected many times. This chain uses TRBV2 with TRBJ2-1; D remains unclear. Germline V gene sequence: CDR1 SNHLY, CDR2 FYNNEI. V lost 6 bases, J lost 1 base, and 10 bases lay in between. This CDR3 has 14 residues. The CDR3 sequence is CASSPLRSYNEQFF. CDR3 bases: TGTGCCAGCAGCCCATTACGGTCCTACAATGAGCAGTTCTTC.

This clonotype was found a few times. The V gene is TRBV7-9, the J gene TRBJ1-6, with D possibly matching TRBD1 (5 bases). This CDR3 has 13 amino acids. V was pared by 1 base and J by 9 bases, with 7 bases between. Germline CDR1 reads SEHNR; CDR2 reads FQNEAQ (reference sequence). The CDR3 bases are TGTGCCAGCAGCTTAGAAGGGGTTTCACCCCTCCACTTT. Amino acid sequence: CASSLEGVSPLHF.

The rearrangement links TRBV6-1 to TRBJ1-4, with 8 bases that match TRBD1. J was trimmed by 7 bases and V by 6 bases; bases with no gene match: 10. Germline V gives CDR1 MNHNS, CDR2 SASEGT. The length of the CDR3 is 15 residues. CDR3 loop: CASSSTGGRGEKLFF. CDR3 in DNA: TGTGCCAGCAGCTCAACAGGGGGGAGAGGTGAAAAACTGTTTTTT.

This clonotype was seen only a few times. This chain's CDR3 is CASSILRRPGDSAYEQYF. The CDR3 DNA follows: TGTGCCAGTAGTATACTGCGTCGACCTGGGGACAGCGCCTACGAGCAGTACTTC. The chain has TRBV19 and TRBJ2-7; 7 bases agree with TRBD1. The CDR3 consists of 18 residues. Per the germline V gene, CDR1 is LNHDA and CDR2 is SQIVND (reference sequence). The J segment lost 2 bases and the V segment lost 2 bases, leaving 15 bases of the junction unmatched.

This clonotype was detected ten times or more. The rearrangement uses TRBV6-1 and TRBJ1-1; D remains unclear. V was shortened by 5 bases and J by 5 bases, with 15 bases between the two germline ends. From germline, CDR1 is MNHNS and CDR2 SASEGT. The CDR3 totals 14 residues. The CDR3 DNA reads as TGTGCCAGCAGTCGTGACTCCCAAGGGACTGAAGCTTTCTTT. Protein product: CASSRDSQGTEAFF.

This clonotype was recorded at least ten times. The CDR3 here is CAAARPSSGYTF. The DNA for the CDR3 is TGTGCCGCCGCCCGACCCTCCTCGGGCTACACCTTC. The chain links TRBV28 to TRBJ1-2; no clear D gene. The ends were cut back, 11 bases at V and 8 bases at J, with 18 bases in the middle. This CDR3 comprises 12 residues. The germline V gene encodes CDR1 MDHEN and CDR2 SYDVKM.

The CDR3 DNA is TGTGCCAGCACCGCTGTGGACCTCTCTGGAAACACCATATATTTT. The encoded protein is CASTAVDLSGNTIYF. The V call is TRBV12-3 or TRBV12-4, the J call TRBJ1-3; no firm D call. The CDR3 is 15 residues long. V lost 7 bases and J 0 bases, leaving 13 bases between the germline ends.

The rearrangement joins TRBV12-3 or TRBV12-4 to TRBJ1-6; D perhaps matches TRBD1 (6 bases). Trimming removed 5 bases from V and 6 bases from J, with 11 bases in between. The length of the CDR3 is 14 residues. The CDR3 DNA reads as TGTGCCAGCAGTGGGGGGCGGACTAATTCACCCCTCCACTTT. Protein sequence: CASSGGRTNSPLHF.

This clonotype was recorded many times. The gene calls are TRBV12-3 or TRBV12-4 and TRBJ1-2; 10 nucleotides agree with TRBD1. V lost 2 bases and J lost 8; bases outside the gene matches: 5. The CDR3 length is 14 residues. The CDR3 region is CASSLSGQGTGYTF. Written as DNA, the CDR3 is TGTGCCAGCAGTTTATCGGGACAGGGGACCGGCTACACCTTC.

There are a few counts of this clonotype. The chain is built from TRBV6-1 and TRBJ1-3, with TRBD1 identical over 10 bases. CDR1 MNHNS and CDR2 SASEGT come from the germline V gene. The CDR3 runs to 14 residues. The trim removed 6 bases at V and 3 bases at J, leaving 2 bases unmatched. The CDR3 DNA is TGTGCCAGCAGCCGGACAGGGGGTGGAAACACCATATATTTT. It encodes CASSRTGGGNTIYF.

The chain joins TRBV28 to TRBJ2-1; 9 bases line up with TRBD2. J gave up 10 bases and V 4 bases, and 5 bases lay outside the gene matches. CDR1 is MDHEN and CDR2 is SYDVKM in the germline V gene. This CDR3 has 13 residues. CDR3 amino acids: CASSYSGLAEQFF. Here the CDR3 DNA reads TGTGCCAGCAGTTACTCGGGACTAGCCGAGCAGTTCTTC. Full variable domain (rest looked up from reference TRBV28 and TRBJ2-1): DVKVTQSSRYLVKRTGEKVFLECVQDMDHENMFWYRQDPGLGLRLIYFSYDVKMKEKGDIPEGYSVSREKKERFSLILESASTNQTSMYLCASSYSGLAEQFFGPGTRLTVL.

The chain couples TRBV12-3 or TRBV12-4 to TRBJ2-5; 7 bases map to TRBD2. V shed 6 bases and J 7 bases; nucleotides not matched to a gene: 8. The CDR3 is 13 amino acids. The CDR3 nucleotides are TGTGCCAGCAGGGCTAGCGGTCTTGTGACCCAGTACTTC. Protein product: CASRASGLVTQYF.

This clonotype was seen more than once but under ten times. This sequence joins TRBV9 and TRBJ2-1; 8 nucleotides agree with TRBD2. CDR3 size: 15 residues. In germline, CDR1 is SGDLS, CDR2 YYNGEE. The V and J ends lost 4 bases and 2 bases, in that order; junction bases with no gene match: 5. This chain's CDR3 is CASSPGGAAYNEQFF. CDR3 DNA: TGTGCCAGCAGCCCGGGGGGGGCTGCCTACAATGAGCAGTTCTTC.